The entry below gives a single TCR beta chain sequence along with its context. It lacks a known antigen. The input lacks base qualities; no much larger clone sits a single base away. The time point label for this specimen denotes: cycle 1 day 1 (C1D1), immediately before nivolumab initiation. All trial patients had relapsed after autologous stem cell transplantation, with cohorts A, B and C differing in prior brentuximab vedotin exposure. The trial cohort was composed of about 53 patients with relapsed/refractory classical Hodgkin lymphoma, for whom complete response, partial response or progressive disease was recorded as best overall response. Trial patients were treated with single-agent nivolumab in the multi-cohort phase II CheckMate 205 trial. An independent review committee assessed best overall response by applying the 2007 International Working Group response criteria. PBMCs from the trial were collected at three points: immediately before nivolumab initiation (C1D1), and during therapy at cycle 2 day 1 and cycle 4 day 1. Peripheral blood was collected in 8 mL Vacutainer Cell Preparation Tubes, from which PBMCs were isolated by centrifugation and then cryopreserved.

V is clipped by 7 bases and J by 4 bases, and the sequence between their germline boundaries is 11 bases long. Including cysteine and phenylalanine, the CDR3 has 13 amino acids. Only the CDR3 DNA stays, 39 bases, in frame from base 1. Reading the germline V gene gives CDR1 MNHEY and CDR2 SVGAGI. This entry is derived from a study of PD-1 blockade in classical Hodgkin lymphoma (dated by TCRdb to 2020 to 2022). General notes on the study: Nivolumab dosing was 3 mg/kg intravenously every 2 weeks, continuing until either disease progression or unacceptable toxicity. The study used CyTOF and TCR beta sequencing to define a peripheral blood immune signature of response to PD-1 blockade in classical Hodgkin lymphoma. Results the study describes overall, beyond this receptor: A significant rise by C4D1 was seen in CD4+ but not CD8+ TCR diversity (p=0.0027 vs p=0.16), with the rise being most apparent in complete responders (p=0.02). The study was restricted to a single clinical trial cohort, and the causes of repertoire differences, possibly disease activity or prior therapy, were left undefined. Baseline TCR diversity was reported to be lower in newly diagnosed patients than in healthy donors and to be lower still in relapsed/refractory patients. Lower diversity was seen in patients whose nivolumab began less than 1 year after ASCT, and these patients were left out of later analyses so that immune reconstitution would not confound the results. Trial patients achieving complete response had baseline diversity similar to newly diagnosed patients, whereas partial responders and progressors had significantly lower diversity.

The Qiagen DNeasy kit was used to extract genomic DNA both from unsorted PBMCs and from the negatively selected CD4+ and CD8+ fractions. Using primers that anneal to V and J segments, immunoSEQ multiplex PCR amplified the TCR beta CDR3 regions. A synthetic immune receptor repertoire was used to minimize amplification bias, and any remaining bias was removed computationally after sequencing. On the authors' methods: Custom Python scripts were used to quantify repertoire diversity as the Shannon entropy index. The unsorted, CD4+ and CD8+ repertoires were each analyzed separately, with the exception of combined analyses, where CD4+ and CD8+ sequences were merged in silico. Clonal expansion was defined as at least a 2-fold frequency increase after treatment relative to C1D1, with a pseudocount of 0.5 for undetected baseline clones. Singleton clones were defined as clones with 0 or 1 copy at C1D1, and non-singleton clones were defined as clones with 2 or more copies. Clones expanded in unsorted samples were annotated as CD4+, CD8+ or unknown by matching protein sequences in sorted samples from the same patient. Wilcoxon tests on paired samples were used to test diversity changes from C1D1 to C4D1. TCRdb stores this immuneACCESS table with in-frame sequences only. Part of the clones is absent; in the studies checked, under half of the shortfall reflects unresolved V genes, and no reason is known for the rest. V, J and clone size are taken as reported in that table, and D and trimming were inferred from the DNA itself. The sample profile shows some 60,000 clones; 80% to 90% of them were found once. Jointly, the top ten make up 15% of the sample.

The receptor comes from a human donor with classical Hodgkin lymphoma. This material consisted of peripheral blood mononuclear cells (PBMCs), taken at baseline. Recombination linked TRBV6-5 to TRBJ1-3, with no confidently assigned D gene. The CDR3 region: CASMADFGNTIYF. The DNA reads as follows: TGTGCCAGCATGGCGGATTTCGGAAACACCATATATTTT.